One T cell receptor beta chain is described in this entry. Its target is unknown. The data stem from a study of cytomegalovirus exposure and HLA in healthy donors. Study-wide background: Later analysis reported that the roughly 120 validation repertoires shared the platform of the approximately 620 first-cohort repertoires. Findings of the study overall: Associated with cytomegalovirus, according to the listing, were approximately 160 TCR beta chains. The tendency of first-cohort TCR clusters to co-occur in the roughly 120 validation repertoires was identified by a subsequent analysis. A classifier reportedly called cytomegalovirus status with high sensitivity and specificity.

The CDR3 length is 16 residues. The V end lost 0 bases, the J end lost 5 bases, and 16 bases lay between the germline ends. Per the germline V gene, CDR1 is SGHRS and CDR2 is YFSETQ. Sequencing was performed with immunoSEQ multiplex PCR; in TCRdb, only in-frame clones are kept and a portion is missing. The data hold about 240,000 clones, with around 86% observed a single time. The sequence derives from a woman aged 25-40 years in good health and CMV-seropositive. This chain uses TRBV5-1 with TRBJ2-3; no firm D call. The sequenced material came from PBMCs. CDR3 loop: CASSLADHAGGDTQYF. In nucleotides, the CDR3 is TGCGCCAGCAGCTTGGCCGATCACGCAGGTGGAGATACGCAGTATTTT.